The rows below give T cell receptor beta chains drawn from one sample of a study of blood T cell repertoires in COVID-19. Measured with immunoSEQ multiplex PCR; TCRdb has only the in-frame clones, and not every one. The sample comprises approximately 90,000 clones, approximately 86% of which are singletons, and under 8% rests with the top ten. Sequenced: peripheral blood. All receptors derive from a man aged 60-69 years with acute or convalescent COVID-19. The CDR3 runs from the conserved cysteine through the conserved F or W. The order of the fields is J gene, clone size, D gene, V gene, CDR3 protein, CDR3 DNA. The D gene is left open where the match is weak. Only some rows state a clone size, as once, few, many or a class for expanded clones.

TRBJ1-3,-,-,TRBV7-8,CASSLVGGNPGNTIYF,TGTGCCAGCAGCTTAGTGGGAGGGAACCCTGGAAACACCATATATTTT
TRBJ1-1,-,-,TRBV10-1,CASSESNMNTEAFF,TGCGCCAGCAGTGAGTCTAACATGAACACTGAAGCTTTCTTT
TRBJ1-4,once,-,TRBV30,CAWTSGANNEKLFF,TGTGCCTGGACTTCGGGAGCTAACAATGAAAAACTGTTTTTT
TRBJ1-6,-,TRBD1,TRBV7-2,CASSGRTGGNNSPLHF,TGTGCCAGCAGCGGACGGACAGGGGGTAACAATTCACCCCTCCACTTT
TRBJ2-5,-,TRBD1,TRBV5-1,CASRPTGVPQETQYF,TGCGCCAGCAGGCCGACAGGGGTGCCCCAAGAGACCCAGTACTTC
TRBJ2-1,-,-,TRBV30,CAWSVGSGFYNEQFF,TGTGCCTGGAGTGTCGGTAGCGGATTCTACAATGAGCAGTTCTTC
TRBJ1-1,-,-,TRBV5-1,CASSLVPGVALMNTEAFF,TGCGCCAGCAGCTTGGTTCCAGGGGTGGCTTTAATGAACACTGAAGCTTTCTTT
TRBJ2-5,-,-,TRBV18,CASSPRQGQETQYF,TGTGCCAGCTCACCTAGGCAGGGCCAAGAGACCCAGTACTTC
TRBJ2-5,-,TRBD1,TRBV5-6,CASNTEGALVETQYF,TGTGCCAGCAATACAGAGGGGGCGCTGGTGGAGACCCAGTACTTC
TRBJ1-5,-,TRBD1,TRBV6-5,CASSYSGTGHQPQHF,TGTGCCAGCAGTTACTCAGGGACAGGGCATCAGCCCCAGCATTTT
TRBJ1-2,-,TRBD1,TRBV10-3,CAISEEGQGYGYTF,TGTGCCATCAGTGAAGAGGGACAGGGTTACGGCTACACCTTC
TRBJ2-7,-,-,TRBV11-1,CASSLLRSGSYEQYF,TGTGCCAGCAGCTTACTCAGGTCCGGATCCTACGAGCAGTACTTC
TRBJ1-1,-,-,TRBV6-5,CASSRRPPGSTEAFF,TGTGCCAGCAGTCGACGACCTCCGGGGAGCACTGAAGCTTTCTTT
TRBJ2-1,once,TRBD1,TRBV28,CASSLYRTGANEQFF,TGTGCCAGCAGTTTATACAGGACAGGGGCCAATGAGCAGTTCTTC
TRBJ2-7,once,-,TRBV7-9,CASSLGGVPTYEQYF,TGTGCCAGCAGCTTAGGCGGGGTGCCTACCTACGAGCAGTACTTC
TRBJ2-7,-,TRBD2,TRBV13,CASSSGLAGGTYEQYF,TGTGCCAGCAGCAGCGGACTAGCGGGGGGTACCTACGAGCAGTACTTC
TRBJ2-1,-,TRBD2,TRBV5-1,CASSYGFWTSGSYNEQFF,TGCGCCAGCAGCTACGGATTCTGGACTAGCGGCTCCTACAATGAGCAGTTCTTC
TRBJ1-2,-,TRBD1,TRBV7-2,CASSLVATGRSDLGYTF,TGTGCCAGCAGCTTAGTTGCGACAGGGAGAAGCGATCTTGGCTACACCTTC
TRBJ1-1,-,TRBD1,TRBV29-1,CSVDRTGTEAFF,TGCAGCGTCGACCGGACAGGCACTGAAGCTTTCTTT
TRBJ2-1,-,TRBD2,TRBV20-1,CSASRPSGRRYNEQFF,TGCAGTGCTAGTAGACCTAGCGGGAGAAGATACAATGAGCAGTTCTTC
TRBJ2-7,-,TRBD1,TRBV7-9,CASSWPPGQVSYEQYF,TGTGCCAGCAGCTGGCCTCCGGGACAGGTCTCCTACGAGCAGTACTTC
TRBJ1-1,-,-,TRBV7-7,CASSLVDGDTEAFF,TGTGCCAGCAGCTTAGTGGACGGGGACACTGAAGCTTTCTTT
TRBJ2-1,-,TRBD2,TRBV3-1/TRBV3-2,CASSQRLAGNEQFF,TGTGCCAGCAGCCAACGACTAGCGGGCAATGAGCAGTTCTTC
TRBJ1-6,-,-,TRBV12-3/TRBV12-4,CASSVQGVSPLHF,TGTGCCAGCAGTGTACAGGGAGTTTCACCCCTCCACTTT
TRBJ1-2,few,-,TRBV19,CASSITRVSYGYTF,TGTGCCAGTAGTATAACGCGGGTGTCCTATGGCTACACCTTC
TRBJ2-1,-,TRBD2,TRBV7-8,CASSSLLAGGHYNEQFF,TGTGCCAGCAGCTCTTTATTAGCGGGGGGGCACTACAATGAGCAGTTCTTC
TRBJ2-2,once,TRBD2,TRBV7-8,CASSRGLAGAGELFF,TGTGCCAGCAGCCGAGGACTAGCGGGAGCCGGGGAGCTGTTTTTT
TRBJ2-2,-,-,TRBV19,CASSNTANTGELFF,TGTGCCAGTAGTAACACAGCGAACACCGGGGAGCTGTTTTTT
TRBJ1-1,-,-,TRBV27,CASSPDTQNTEAFF,TGTGCCAGCAGTCCGGACACCCAGAACACTGAAGCTTTCTTT
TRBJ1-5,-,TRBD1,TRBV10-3,CAISESRAGGRSNQPQHF,TGTGCCATCAGTGAGTCGCGGGCAGGGGGTAGGAGCAATCAGCCCCAGCATTTT
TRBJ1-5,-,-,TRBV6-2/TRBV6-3,CASSYSKVLGINNQPQHF,TGTGCCAGCAGTTACTCGAAAGTTTTGGGCATCAACAATCAGCCCCAGCATTTT
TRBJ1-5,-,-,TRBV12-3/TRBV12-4,CASLLRASQPQHF,TGTGCCAGCCTCCTGCGGGCTTCTCAGCCCCAGCATTTT
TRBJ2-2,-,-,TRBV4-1,CASSQRGSGELFF,TGCGCCAGCAGCCAAAGGGGGTCCGGGGAGCTGTTTTTT
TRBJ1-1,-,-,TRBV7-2,CASSLGGLQGAFF,TGTGCCAGCAGCTTAGGGGGGCTCCAGGGGGCTTTCTTT
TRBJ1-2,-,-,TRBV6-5,CASWRAATNYGYTF,TGTGCCAGCTGGAGGGCAGCAACTAACTATGGCTACACCTTC
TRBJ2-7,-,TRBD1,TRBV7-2,CASRARGTYEQYF,TGTGCCAGCAGAGCCAGGGGGACCTACGAGCAGTACTTC